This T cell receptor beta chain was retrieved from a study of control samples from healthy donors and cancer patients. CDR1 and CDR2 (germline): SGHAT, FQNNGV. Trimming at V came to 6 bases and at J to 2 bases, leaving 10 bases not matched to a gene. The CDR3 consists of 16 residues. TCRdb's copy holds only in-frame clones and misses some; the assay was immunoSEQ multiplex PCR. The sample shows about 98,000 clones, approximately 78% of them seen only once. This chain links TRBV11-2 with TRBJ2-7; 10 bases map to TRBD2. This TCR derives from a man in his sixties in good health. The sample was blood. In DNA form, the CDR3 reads TGTGCCAGCAGTGACCTTAGCGGGAGGAAAGCCTACGAGCAGTACTTC. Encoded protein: CASSDLSGRKAYEQYF.